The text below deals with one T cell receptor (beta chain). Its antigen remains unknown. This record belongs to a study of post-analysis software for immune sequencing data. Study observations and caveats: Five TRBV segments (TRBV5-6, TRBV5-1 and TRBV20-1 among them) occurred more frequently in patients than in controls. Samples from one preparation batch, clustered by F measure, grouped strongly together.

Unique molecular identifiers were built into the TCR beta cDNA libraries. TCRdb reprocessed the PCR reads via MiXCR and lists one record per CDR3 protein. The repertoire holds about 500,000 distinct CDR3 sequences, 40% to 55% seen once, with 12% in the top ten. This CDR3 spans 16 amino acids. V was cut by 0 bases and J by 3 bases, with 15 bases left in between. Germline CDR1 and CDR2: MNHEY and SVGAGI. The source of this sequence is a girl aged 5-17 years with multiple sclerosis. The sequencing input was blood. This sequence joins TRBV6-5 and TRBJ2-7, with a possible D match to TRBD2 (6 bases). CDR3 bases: TGTGCCAGCAGTTACTCACGCGCGTCCGGGGGCTACGAGCAGTACTTC. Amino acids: CASSYSRASGGYEQYF.